This is a list of T cell receptor beta chains from one sample in a study of OX40 agonist ivuxolimab in advanced cancers. TCRdb keeps only in-frame clones here, not all; method: immunoSEQ multiplex PCR. The table has 57,000 or so clones, roughly 84% seen once; the top ten hold over 0.55%. The sequenced sample was CD4+ or CD8+ T cells sorted from blood, obtained in a trial of the OX40 agonist ivuxolimab. Receptor source: an adult with an advanced solid tumor such as melanoma, head and neck, liver or kidney cancer. Each CDR3 is given without its conserved first and last residue. The order of the fields is V gene, J gene, clone size, CDR3 protein. Clone sizes are given selectively: once, few, many, or a class where the clone is expanded.

v_call: TRBV6-5; j_call: TRBJ2-7; clone_size: few; cdr3_aa: ASSDRDYSYEQY
v_call: TRBV28; j_call: TRBJ2-3; clone_size: once; cdr3_aa: ASNLRQGSGRAGDTQY
v_call: TRBV4-1; j_call: TRBJ2-2; clone_size: .; cdr3_aa: ATRLEASGGTNTGELF
v_call: TRBV27; j_call: TRBJ2-5; clone_size: .; cdr3_aa: ASSLRAGETQY
v_call: TRBV9; j_call: TRBJ2-3; clone_size: .; cdr3_aa: ASSAISSTDTQY
v_call: TRBV27; j_call: TRBJ1-6; clone_size: .; cdr3_aa: ASKSDRANSPLH
v_call: TRBV19; j_call: TRBJ1-2; clone_size: .; cdr3_aa: ASSMAGYGYT
v_call: TRBV7-9; j_call: TRBJ2-1; clone_size: .; cdr3_aa: ASSSWNSSYNEQF
v_call: TRBV5-1; j_call: TRBJ2-3; clone_size: .; cdr3_aa: ASSPGQLSTDTQY
v_call: TRBV7-2; j_call: TRBJ2-2; clone_size: .; cdr3_aa: ASSLNGGSNTGELF
v_call: TRBV10-3; j_call: TRBJ2-1; clone_size: .; cdr3_aa: ATQGSLGEQF
v_call: TRBV6-6; j_call: TRBJ1-6; clone_size: .; cdr3_aa: ASRGPGQGDH
v_call: TRBV19; j_call: TRBJ1-2; clone_size: .; cdr3_aa: ASSILPGGYT
v_call: TRBV28; j_call: TRBJ2-3; clone_size: .; cdr3_aa: ASILGASTDTQY
v_call: TRBV27; j_call: TRBJ2-6; clone_size: .; cdr3_aa: ASSLSGRGISGANVLT
v_call: TRBV27; j_call: TRBJ1-5; clone_size: .; cdr3_aa: ASRGLTGTGKDQPQH
v_call: TRBV7-7; j_call: TRBJ2-1; clone_size: .; cdr3_aa: ASSLATRGALHNEQF
v_call: TRBV30; j_call: TRBJ2-7; clone_size: .; cdr3_aa: AWSNGQGASEQY
v_call: TRBV11-2; j_call: TRBJ2-7; clone_size: .; cdr3_aa: ASSLVPGGAYEQY
v_call: TRBV11-1; j_call: TRBJ2-7; clone_size: .; cdr3_aa: ASSFVGGRSSYEQY
v_call: TRBV5-1; j_call: TRBJ2-1; clone_size: .; cdr3_aa: ASSLGTESNEQF
v_call: TRBV5-1; j_call: TRBJ2-2; clone_size: .; cdr3_aa: ASSLRVSAGELF
v_call: TRBV7-3; j_call: TRBJ2-2; clone_size: .; cdr3_aa: ASSPSGVTGELF
v_call: TRBV28; j_call: TRBJ2-7; clone_size: .; cdr3_aa: ASSQTGLEQY
v_call: TRBV6-5; j_call: TRBJ2-3; clone_size: once; cdr3_aa: ASSEVGITDTQY
v_call: TRBV2; j_call: TRBJ1-3; clone_size: .; cdr3_aa: ASSEGMRGPTLGNTIY
v_call: TRBV7-2; j_call: TRBJ1-6; clone_size: few; cdr3_aa: ASSWDRGSPLH
v_call: TRBV30; j_call: TRBJ1-5; clone_size: .; cdr3_aa: AWSPGNQPQH
v_call: TRBV7-9; j_call: TRBJ1-4; clone_size: few; cdr3_aa: ASSRPGTGGEKLF
v_call: TRBV5-1; j_call: TRBJ1-1; clone_size: .; cdr3_aa: ASGSDAQGLMNTEAF
v_call: TRBV30; j_call: TRBJ2-7; clone_size: few; cdr3_aa: AWSVSSGRDSYEQY
v_call: TRBV30; j_call: TRBJ1-6; clone_size: few; cdr3_aa: AWSVRVGPLH
v_call: TRBV7-9; j_call: TRBJ1-5; clone_size: .; cdr3_aa: ASSLEGWQPQH
v_call: TRBV4-2; j_call: TRBJ2-1; clone_size: .; cdr3_aa: ASSQDETRQF
v_call: TRBV30; j_call: TRBJ2-7; clone_size: .; cdr3_aa: ASWTWYEQY
v_call: TRBV7-2; j_call: TRBJ1-4; clone_size: .; cdr3_aa: ASSLNRPGPNEKLF
v_call: TRBV28; j_call: TRBJ2-5; clone_size: .; cdr3_aa: ACAGVRETQY
v_call: TRBV15; j_call: TRBJ2-3; clone_size: .; cdr3_aa: ATSTGLAPDTQY
v_call: TRBV18; j_call: TRBJ2-1; clone_size: .; cdr3_aa: ASSQQTGTVNNEQF
v_call: TRBV6-4; j_call: TRBJ2-1; clone_size: .; cdr3_aa: ASSDPAAGVDEQF
v_call: TRBV2; j_call: TRBJ2-3; clone_size: few; cdr3_aa: ASSETLNLAGALDTQY
v_call: TRBV29-1; j_call: TRBJ1-1; clone_size: once; cdr3_aa: SVVPGQTRVNTEAF
v_call: TRBV7-9; j_call: TRBJ2-7; clone_size: .; cdr3_aa: ASSFYSSYEQY
v_call: TRBV6-1; j_call: TRBJ2-1; clone_size: .; cdr3_aa: ASSARGAGGFSSYNEQF
v_call: TRBV7-2; j_call: TRBJ1-2; clone_size: .; cdr3_aa: ASSLDRVQGYT